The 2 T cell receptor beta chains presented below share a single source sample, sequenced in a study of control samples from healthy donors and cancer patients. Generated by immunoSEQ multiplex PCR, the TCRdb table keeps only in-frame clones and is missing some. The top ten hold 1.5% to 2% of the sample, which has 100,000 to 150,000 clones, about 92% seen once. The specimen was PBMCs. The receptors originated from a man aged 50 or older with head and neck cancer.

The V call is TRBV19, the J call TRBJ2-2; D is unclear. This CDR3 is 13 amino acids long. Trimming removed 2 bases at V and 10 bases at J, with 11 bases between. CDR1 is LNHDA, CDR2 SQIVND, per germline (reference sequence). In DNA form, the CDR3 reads TGTGCCAGTAGTATAACAACTCCAGAGGAGCTGTTTTTT. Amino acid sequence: CASSITTPEELFF.

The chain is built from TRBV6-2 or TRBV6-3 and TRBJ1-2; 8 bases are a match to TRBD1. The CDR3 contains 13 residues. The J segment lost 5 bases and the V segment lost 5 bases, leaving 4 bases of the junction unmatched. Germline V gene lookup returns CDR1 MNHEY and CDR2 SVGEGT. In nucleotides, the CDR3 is TGTGCCAGCAGTAAGGACAGGGAGTATGGCTACACCTTC. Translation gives CASSKDREYGYTF.